This T cell receptor beta chain derives from a study of shared clonotypes between healthy human individuals. Trimming cost V 4 bases and J 2 bases; bases outside gene matches: 6. This CDR3 contains 15 residues. The germline CDR1 and CDR2 sequences are SGDLS and YYNGEE. Produced via immunoSEQ multiplex PCR; TCRdb's table is partial and in-frame only. The sample includes over a million clones, about 77% seen only once; the top ten take roughly 1.5%. The authors divided CD4+ cells into CD45RA+ naive and CD45RA-negative memory subsets. Sequencing input: memory CD4+ T cells sorted from blood. Subset denoted: CD45RA-negative fraction. This TCR came from a man between 18 and 35 years old in good health. The chain recombines TRBV9 with TRBJ2-1; TRBD1 matches at 7 bases. The CDR3 here is CASSPRGQPYNEQFF. The CDR3 DNA reads TGTGCCAGCAGCCCTCGGGGACAGCCCTACAATGAGCAGTTCTTC. The entire variable domain, with the rest obtained from reference TRBV9 and TRBJ2-1, is as follows: DSGVTQTPKHLITATGQRVTLRCSPRSGDLSVYWYQQSLDQGLQFLIQYYNGEERAKGNILERFSAQQFPDLHSELNLSSLELGDSALYFCASSPRGQPYNEQFFGPGTRLTVL.